The next 26 T cell receptor beta chains were all read from a single sample in a study of T cell responses to AZD1222 COVID-19 vaccine. Sequenced by immunoSEQ multiplex PCR; TCRdb stores in-frame clones only, minus some. The table shows 70,000 to 95,000 clones, with approximately 90% occurring only once. This sample comprised peripheral blood, obtained on day 0 of MenACWY control vaccination. The receptor set was obtained from an adult in good health.

This chain uses TRBV11-2 with TRBJ2-5, with 13 positions matching TRBD2. Looked up from germline, CDR1 is SGHAT and CDR2 is FQNNGV. J lost 5 bases, V lost 6 bases, and 9 bases had no gene match. The CDR3 is 16 amino acids. The DNA of the CDR3 is TGTGCCAGCAGGTCACCAGGGACTAGCGGGGCGGAGACCCAGTACTTC. It specifies CASRSPGTSGAETQYF.

The chain carries TRBV5-1 and TRBJ1-2, with D possibly matching TRBD1 (5 bases). The germline V gene encodes CDR1 SGHRS and CDR2 YFSETQ. V lost 3 bases and J lost 7, with 13 bases in between. The CDR3 covers 13 residues. In DNA form, the CDR3 reads TGCGCCAGCAGCTCTAGGCAGGGAGGTGGCTACACCTTC. Amino acids: CASSSRQGGGYTF.

This sequence joins TRBV27 and TRBJ2-7; no reliable D call. Germline-derived CDR1 and CDR2 are MNHEY and SMNVEV (reference sequence). This CDR3 contains 13 residues. Trimming removed 1 base from V and 4 bases from J, with 8 bases in between. In DNA form, the CDR3 reads TGTGCCAGCAGTTTATTGGGCTTTTACGAGCAGTACTTC. Protein: CASSLLGFYEQYF.

The chain recombines TRBV14 with TRBJ2-1; D call uncertain. Germline-derived CDR1 and CDR2 are SGHDN and FVKESK. Deletions cut 6 bases from V and 5 bases from J, with 14 bases between. CDR3 length equals 14 residues. Here the CDR3 reads CASRPLGANNEQFF. The CDR3 DNA follows: TGTGCCAGCAGACCCCTCGGTGCGAACAATGAGCAGTTCTTC.

The rearrangement links TRBV21-1 to TRBJ1-5. TRBV21-1 is marked as a pseudogene. This CDR3 region has 17 residues. For the CDR3, the DNA is TGTGCCAGCAGCGAACAACGTAGGGATCATGACAATCAGCCCCAGCATTTT. Its translation is CASSEQRRDHDNQPQHF.

The chain combines TRBV28 with TRBJ1-1; D possibly corresponds to TRBD1 (5 bases). CDR3 length: 14 residues. The germline V gene encodes CDR1 MDHEN and CDR2 SYDVKM. Deletions cut 4 bases from V and 1 base from J, with 10 bases between. CDR3 residues: CASSYLGTNTEAFF. CDR3 sequence (DNA): TGTGCCAGCAGTTACCTCGGGACGAACACTGAAGCTTTCTTT.

This sequence joins TRBV12-3 or TRBV12-4 and TRBJ2-7, with TRBD1 identical over 7 bases. The CDR3 is 13 residues long. The V segment lost 3 bases and the J segment 2 bases; nucleotides outside the gene matches: 1. The CDR3 is CASSFQGAYEQYF. CDR3 DNA sequence: TGTGCCAGCAGTTTCCAGGGGGCCTACGAGCAGTACTTC.

CDR3 nucleotides: TGTGCCAGCAGCTTTTCCGGGTCCCACTTCTATGGCTACACCTTC. Translation: CASSFSGSHFYGYTF. The rearrangement uses TRBV7-9 and TRBJ1-2; no firm D call. V shed 3 bases and J shed 4 bases, with 15 bases lying between them. CDR1 and CDR2 (germline): SEHNR, FQNEAQ (reference sequence). This CDR3 spans 15 amino acids. The complete variable domain, with remaining parts taken from reference TRBV7-9 and TRBJ1-2, reads DTGVSQNPRHKITKRGQNVTFRCDPISEHNRLYWYRQTLGQGPEFLTYFQNEAQLEKSRLLSDRFSAERPKGSFSTLEIQRTEQGDSAMYLCASSFSGSHFYGYTFGSGTRLTVV.

V gene TRBV6-5 combines with J gene TRBJ1-2; a weak D match, TRBD1 (5 bases). CDR3 length: 10 residues. Germline loops: CDR1 MNHEY, CDR2 SVGAGI. V was shortened by 8 bases and J by 6 bases, with 7 bases between the two germline ends. CDR3 sequence: CASRGDGYTF. The CDR3 DNA sequence: TGTGCCAGCCGAGGGGATGGCTACACCTTC.

The V call is TRBV7-9, the J call TRBJ2-7; D is perhaps TRBD2 (6 bases). In germline, CDR1 is SEHNR, CDR2 FQNEAQ (reference sequence). V lost 3 bases and J lost 3, with 15 bases in between. The CDR3 loop spans 15 amino acids. CDR3 sequence: CASSFSGPQFYEQYF. In nucleotides, the CDR3 is TGTGCCAGCAGCTTTAGCGGACCTCAATTCTACGAGCAGTACTTC.

This chain links TRBV21-1 with TRBJ2-1; the table's D call, TRBD2, was not checked against the DNA. TRBV21-1 is a listed pseudogene. This CDR3 comprises 16 residues. CDR3 protein: CASTPAEGCPYNEQFF. In DNA, the CDR3 is TGTGCCAGCACCCCTGCGGAAGGATGCCCCTACAATGAGCAGTTCTTC.

J is TRBJ1-4 and V is TRBV9, with TRBD1 matching over 8 bases. CDR1 is SGDLS, CDR2 YYNGEE, per germline. There are 14 residues in the CDR3. J was trimmed by 4 bases and V by 4 bases; bases with no gene match: 3. The CDR3 DNA reads TGTGCCAGCAGCAAAGGACAGGGTAATGAAAAACTGTTTTTT. This translates into CASSKGQGNEKLFF.

The rearrangement links TRBV28 to TRBJ2-1; 7 nucleotides line up with TRBD2. Per the germline V gene, CDR1 is MDHEN and CDR2 is SYDVKM. Unmatched junction bases numbered 6, after V lost 10 bases and J lost 6 bases. The CDR3 extends over 12 amino acids. The CDR3 DNA follows: TGTGCCACCACTAGCGCCCGCAATGAGCAGTTCTTC. Amino acid sequence: CATTSARNEQFF.

The V and J genes are TRBV9 and TRBJ2-7, with D perhaps matching TRBD2 (6 bases). V lost 3 bases to trimming and J lost 4 bases, with 8 bases between them. The CDR3 sequence is 12 residues long. Germline loops: CDR1 SGDLS, CDR2 YYNGEE. For the CDR3, the DNA is TGTGCCAGCAGCGACGGGACTTACGAGCAGTACTTC. Translating gives CASSDGTYEQYF.

This clone was detected only once. For the CDR3, the DNA is TGTGCCAGCAGCTCACTAGCGGGAGGCCACGGGGAGCTGTTTTTT. Protein product: CASSSLAGGHGELFF. The gene calls are TRBV7-3 and TRBJ2-2, with 12 bases fitting TRBD2. The germline CDR1 and CDR2 sequences are SGHTA and FQGTGA. The CDR3 length is 15 residues. V lost 4 bases and J lost 7; bases outside the gene matches: 4.

The chain joins TRBV18 to TRBJ2-7, with D possibly called TRBD1 or TRBD2 (5 bases each). V lost 1 base, J lost 5 bases, and 15 bases lay in between. CDR3 size: 15 residues. CDR1 is KGHSH, CDR2 LQKENI, per germline. The CDR3 spells CASSPLPQGRDEQYF. CDR3 nucleotides: TGTGCCAGCTCACCACTCCCGCAGGGACGGGACGAGCAGTACTTC.

The chain employs TRBV27 and TRBJ1-1; D unresolved. Germline CDR1 MNHEY, CDR2 SMNVEV (reference sequence). Trimming took 4 bases from V and 0 from J, leaving 12 bases between them. The CDR3 has 15 amino acids. This CDR3 reads CASSSPTTMNTEAFF. CDR3 DNA sequence: TGTGCCAGCAGTTCCCCGACAACCATGAACACTGAAGCTTTCTTT.

This clone has only a few counts. The genes are TRBV28 and TRBJ2-1, with D hard to call. The V end was cut by 9 bases, the J end by 7 bases, with 22 bases between. The length of the CDR3 is 15 residues. Germline V gene sequence: CDR1 MDHEN, CDR2 SYDVKM. CDR3 nucleotides: TGTGCCAGTATGGATTTGCCCAGTTGGCAAAATGAGCAGTTCTTC. Protein: CASMDLPSWQNEQFF.

V gene TRBV7-9 combines with J gene TRBJ1-6; weak D call: TRBD1 (6 bases). The germline V gene has CDR1 SEHNR and CDR2 FQNEAQ (reference sequence). V lost 5 bases, J lost 10 bases, and 9 bases lay in between. The CDR3 is made up of 12 amino acids. The CDR3 DNA reads TGTGCCAGCAGCGCCAGGGGATCACCCCTCCACTTT. This encodes CASSARGSPLHF.

The chain uses TRBV29-1 and TRBJ2-7, with unresolved D. The V and J ends lost 5 bases and 2 bases respectively, with 10 bases between them. This CDR3 contains 12 residues. Germline V gives CDR1 SQVTM, CDR2 ANQGSEA. CDR3 protein: CSVTIPPYEQYF. The CDR3 DNA reads TGCAGCGTTACTATTCCTCCCTACGAGCAGTACTTC.

This rearrangement joins TRBV5-6 to TRBJ2-1; 7 positions match TRBD1. The germline gives CDR1 SGHDT, CDR2 YYEEEE. With V trimmed by 4 bases and J by 3 bases, 4 bases remained unmatched. The CDR3 spans 14 residues. This CDR3 reads CASSERDSYNEQFF. The CDR3 region has the DNA TGTGCCAGCAGCGAGAGGGACAGCTACAATGAGCAGTTCTTC. Variable domain in full (rest from reference TRBV5-6 and TRBJ2-1): DAGVTQSPTHLIKTRGQQVTLRCSPKSGHDTVSWYQQALGQGPQFIFQYYEEEERQRGNFPDRFSGHQFPNYSSELNVNALLLGDSALYLCASSERDSYNEQFFGPGTRLTVL.

The chain couples TRBV20-1 to TRBJ2-7; D call uncertain. The CDR3 extends over 13 amino acids. V was pared by 3 bases and J by 1 base, with 10 bases between. Germline assignment: CDR1 DFQATT and CDR2 SNEGSKA (reference sequence). The chain's CDR3 is CSASRVGSYEQYF. In DNA, the CDR3 is TGCAGTGCTAGTAGGGTAGGGTCCTACGAGCAGTACTTC.

This clone has more than one count but fewer than ten. The chain uses TRBV6-4 and TRBJ2-2; possibly TRBD1 or TRBD2 for D (5 bases each). The V end was cut by 3 bases, the J end by 7 bases, with 9 bases between. The CDR3 totals 13 residues. In germline, CDR1 is MRHNA, CDR2 SNTAGT. The CDR3 nucleotides are TGTGCCAGCAGTGAACGGGACGGCGGGGAGCTGTTTTTT. Translating it yields CASSERDGGELFF.

The CDR3 spells CASSPGGTRYNEQFF. The CDR3 region has the DNA TGTGCCAGCAGCCCAGGGGGTACCCGATACAATGAGCAGTTCTTC. The V call is TRBV11-3, the J call TRBJ2-1; 7 bases fit TRBD1. Germline lookup yields CDR1 SGHNT and CDR2 YENEEA. This CDR3 is built from 15 residues. After removal of 5 bases from V and 4 bases from J, the junction contained 8 bases not matched to a gene.

The chain employs TRBV4-3 and TRBJ2-7; TRBD2 is a possible D gene (5 bases). Germline loops: CDR1 LGHNA, CDR2 YSLEER. Trimming shortened V by 1 base and J by 2 bases, and 12 bases separated the two germline ends. This CDR3 has 15 amino acids. CDR3 sequence: CASSQAATTTYEQYF. The CDR3 coding sequence is TGCGCCAGCAGCCAAGCTGCGACTACCACCTACGAGCAGTACTTC.

The chain recombines TRBV7-2 with TRBJ2-5; 9 bases align to TRBD2. Germline loops: CDR1 SGHTA, CDR2 FQGNSA. The trim removed 3 bases at V and 1 base at J, leaving 6 bases unmatched. The CDR3 sequence is 16 residues long. The CDR3 sequence: CASSFGETSGQETQYF. Written as DNA, the CDR3 is TGTGCCAGCAGCTTTGGTGAGACTAGCGGCCAAGAGACCCAGTACTTC.